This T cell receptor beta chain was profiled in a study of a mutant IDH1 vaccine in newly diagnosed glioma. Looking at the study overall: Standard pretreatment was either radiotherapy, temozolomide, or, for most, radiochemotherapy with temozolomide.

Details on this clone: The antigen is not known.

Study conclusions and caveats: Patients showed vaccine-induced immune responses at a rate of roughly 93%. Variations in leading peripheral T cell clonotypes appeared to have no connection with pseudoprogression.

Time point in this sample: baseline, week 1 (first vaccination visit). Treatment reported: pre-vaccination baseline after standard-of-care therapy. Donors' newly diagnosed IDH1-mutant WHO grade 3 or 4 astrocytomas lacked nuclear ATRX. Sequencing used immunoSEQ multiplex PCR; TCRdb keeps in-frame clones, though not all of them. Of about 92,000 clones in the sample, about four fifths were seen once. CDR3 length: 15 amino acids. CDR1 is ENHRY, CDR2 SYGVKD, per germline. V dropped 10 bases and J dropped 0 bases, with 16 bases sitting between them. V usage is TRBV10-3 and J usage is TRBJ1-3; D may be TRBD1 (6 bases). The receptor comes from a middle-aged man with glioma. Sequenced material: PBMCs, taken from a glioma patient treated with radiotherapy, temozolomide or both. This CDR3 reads CATEDSVSSGNTIYF. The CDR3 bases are TGTGCCACCGAGGACAGCGTGAGCTCTGGAAACACCATATATTTT.